Included here is one T cell receptor (beta chain) sequence, with context. Germline V gene lookup returns CDR1 SGDLS and CDR2 YYNGEE. V was clipped by 3 bases and J by 4 bases, with 16 bases between them. The CDR3 spans 15 residues. PCR used 60 Vbeta primers and 13 Jbeta primers. Using immunoSEQ multiplex PCR, the repertoire was profiled, and TCRdb retains in-frame clones only, with some absent. The table records 100,000 to 150,000 clones, 80% of them present only once. The sample originates from a study of cytomegalovirus exposure and HLA in healthy donors. The TCR was taken from a male donor in good health and CMV-seronegative. This chain uses TRBV9 with TRBJ1-1; tentative D call: TRBD1 (6 bases). The sample taken for sequencing was PBMCs. The CDR3: CASSGKGGWGTEAFF. In nucleotides, the CDR3 is TGTGCCAGCAGCGGAAAAGGGGGATGGGGCACTGAAGCTTTCTTT.